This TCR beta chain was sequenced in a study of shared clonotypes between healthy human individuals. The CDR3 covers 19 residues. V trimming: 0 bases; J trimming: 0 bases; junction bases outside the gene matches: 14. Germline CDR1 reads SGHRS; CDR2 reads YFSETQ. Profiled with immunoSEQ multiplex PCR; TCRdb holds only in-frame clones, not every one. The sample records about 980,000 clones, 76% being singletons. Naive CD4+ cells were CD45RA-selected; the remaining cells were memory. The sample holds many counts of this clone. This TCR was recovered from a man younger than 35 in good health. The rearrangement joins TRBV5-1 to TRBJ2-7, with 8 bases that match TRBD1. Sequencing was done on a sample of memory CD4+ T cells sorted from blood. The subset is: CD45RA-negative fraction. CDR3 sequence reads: CASSLGPSTGTGFSYEQYF. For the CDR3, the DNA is TGCGCCAGCAGCTTGGGGCCCTCCACCGGGACAGGCTTCTCCTACGAGCAGTACTTC.